This TCR beta chain appears in the sequencing data of a study of shared clonotypes between healthy human individuals. Study-wide background: Used for every donor were three CD4 naive, three CD4 memory, two CD8 naive and one CD8 memory plate.

The CDR3 totals 15 residues. Trimming cost V 4 bases and J 5 bases; bases outside gene matches: 7. Germline V gene sequence: CDR1 SGHRS, CDR2 YFSETQ. Measured with immunoSEQ multiplex PCR; TCRdb has only the in-frame clones, and not every one. The sample records roughly 2.5 million clones, roughly 92% being singletons. Material: naive CD4+ T cells sorted from blood. Subset indicated: CD45RA+ positively selected. The TCR originated in a young man in good health. This rearrangement joins TRBV5-1 to TRBJ2-5, with 11 positions matching TRBD1. Here the CDR3 reads CASSRTGGAGETQYF. CDR3 nucleotides: TGCGCCAGCAGCCGGACAGGGGGCGCGGGGGAGACCCAGTACTTC.